These 29 T cell receptor beta chains share one sample of origin, sequenced in a study of sequential checkpoint blockade in melanoma. Documented treatment: randomized to nivolumab then ipilimumab (arm A) or the reverse (arm B). TCRdb's table, derived via immunoSEQ multiplex PCR, lists solely in-frame clones and lacks some. Here the sample spans about 40,000 clones, about nine tenths being singletons. This sample comprised CD8+ T cells sorted from blood (inferred from file names), obtained from a patient given nivolumab and ipilimumab in sequence. These receptor sequences come from a human donor with melanoma.

This chain uses TRBV4-3 with TRBJ1-1, with D perhaps matching TRBD1 (6 bases). This CDR3 contains 17 residues. Trimming removed 1 base from V and 5 bases from J, with 20 bases in between. In germline, CDR1 is LGHNA, CDR2 YSLEER. CDR3 nucleotide sequence: TGCGCCAGCAGCCAAGGGGACATCGTTGGGGTGAGGACTGAAGCTTTCTTT. It is translated as CASSQGDIVGVRTEAFF.

This clone was counted only a few times. The CDR3 loop reads CASSQDSGQSSYNEQFF. The CDR3 DNA follows: TGTGCCAGCAGCCAAGATTCGGGACAGTCTAGCTACAATGAGCAGTTCTTC. The chain has TRBV4-2 and TRBJ2-1, with 7 bases matching TRBD1. Germline V gives CDR1 LGHNA, CDR2 YNFKEQ. CDR3 size: 17 residues. Trimming at V came to 0 bases and at J to 3 bases, leaving 8 bases not matched to a gene.

The chain is built from TRBV7-5 and TRBJ2-6; the table's D call of TRBD1 was not tested on the DNA. TRBV7-5 is given as a pseudogene. The CDR3 is 16 amino acids. In DNA form, the CDR3 reads TGTGCCAGAAAGGAAAGTAGACAAAGTCGGGCCAACGTCCTGACTTTC. As protein: CARKESRQSRANVLTF.

The V call is TRBV21-1, the J call TRBJ2-3; TRBD2, the table's D call, lacks a check against the DNA. TRBV21-1 is a pseudogene segment. The CDR3 has 12 amino acids. CDR3 loop: CASSLMRGREYF. CDR3 nucleotide sequence: TGTGCCAGCAGCCTGATGAGAGGGCGGGAGTATTTT.

V gene TRBV19 combines with J gene TRBJ1-5; 9 bases line up with TRBD1. The CDR3 totals 15 residues. Per germline, CDR1 LNHDA and CDR2 SQIVND (reference sequence). V was pared by 4 bases and J by 3 bases, with 4 bases of the junction left unmatched. The CDR3 sequence: CASSTWTGDNQPQHF. CDR3 coding DNA: TGTGCCAGTAGTACGTGGACAGGGGACAATCAGCCCCAGCATTTT.

This clone was counted between two and nine times. The gene calls are TRBV13 and TRBJ2-3; TRBD2 matches 11 bases. Germline V lookup: CDR1 PRHDT, CDR2 FYEKMQ (reference sequence). The CDR3 has 16 amino acids. J was trimmed by 3 bases and V by 6 bases; bases with no gene match: 8. Here the CDR3 DNA reads TGTGCCAGCAGTCTTACTAGCGGGAGACGTACAGATACGCAGTATTTT. Amino acids: CASSLTSGRRTDTQYF.

The chain recombines TRBV6-1 with TRBJ2-7; TRBD1 agrees at 9 bases. This CDR3 is built from 14 residues. The V gene's germline CDR1 is MNHNS and CDR2 SASEGT. The V segment lost 6 bases and the J segment 2 bases; nucleotides outside the gene matches: 5. The DNA for the CDR3 is TGTGCCAGCAGCTCGGGACAGGGTGCCTACGAGCAGTACGTC. This sequence encodes CASSSGQGAYEQYV.

The rearrangement links TRBV6-1 to TRBJ1-6, with D maybe TRBD1 (5 bases). Germline loops: CDR1 MNHNS, CDR2 SASEGT. V lost 0 bases and J lost 8, with 17 bases in between. The CDR3 is 17 amino acids. The CDR3 DNA reads as TGTGCCAGCAGTGAAGCGAGGCAGGGTTCGTGGCATTCACCCCTCCACTTT. Encoded protein: CASSEARQGSWHSPLHF.

V is TRBV15 and J is TRBJ2-3; 8 nucleotides align to TRBD1. V trimming: 0 bases; J trimming: 5 bases; junction bases outside the gene matches: 10. The CDR3 extends over 17 amino acids. Germline V gives CDR1 LNHNV, CDR2 YYDKDF (reference sequence). This chain's CDR3 is CATSRESGRGRLDTQYF. CDR3 coding DNA: TGTGCCACCAGCAGAGAATCGGGCAGGGGGCGCTTAGATACGCAGTATTTT.

The chain recombines TRBV18 with TRBJ1-2; maybe TRBD1 (5 bases). V was trimmed by 3 bases and J by 3 bases, leaving 26 bases between them. CDR1 is KGHSH and CDR2 is LQKENI in the germline V gene. The CDR3 sequence is 19 residues long. CDR3: CASSPGGQDKPQQYYGYTF. In nucleotides, the CDR3 is TGTGCCAGCTCACCTGGAGGGCAGGACAAGCCTCAGCAGTACTATGGCTACACCTTC.

The V gene is TRBV19, the J gene TRBJ2-2; D may be TRBD1 (5 bases). Germline values: CDR1 LNHDA, CDR2 SQIVND (reference sequence). Deletions cut 1 base from V and 6 bases from J, with 12 bases between. The CDR3 runs to 15 residues. CDR3 DNA sequence: TGTGCCAGTAGTATAGGTCAGGGCGGAGCCGGGGAGCTGTTTTTT. Protein product: CASSIGQGGAGELFF.

The genes are TRBV14 and TRBJ2-4; 9 bases align to TRBD2. V shed 0 bases and J 3 bases; nucleotides not matched to a gene: 12. Looked up from germline, CDR1 is SGHDN and CDR2 is FVKESK. CDR3 length equals 19 residues. The CDR3 nucleotides are TGTGCCAGCAGCCAAGAGGCATGGCGGGAGGGCCTTGTCAAAAACATTCAGTACTTC. It is translated as CASSQEAWREGLVKNIQYF.

This clone was detected only once. The chain employs TRBV4-3 and TRBJ2-4, with 10 bases aligning to TRBD1. Germline CDR1 reads LGHNA; CDR2 reads YSLEER. The CDR3 consists of 16 residues. After removal of 2 bases from V and 5 bases from J, the junction contained 6 bases not matched to a gene. CDR3 nucleotides: TGCGCCAGCAGCCAAAATACCGGGACAGGGGAAAACATTCAGTACTTC. Encoded protein: CASSQNTGTGENIQYF.

This chain connects TRBV7-9 to TRBJ2-3; D gene ambiguous. Deletions cut 5 bases from V and 5 bases from J, with 11 bases between. The CDR3 length is 13 residues. Germline loops: CDR1 SEHNR, CDR2 FQNEAQ (reference sequence). The CDR3 protein is CASSARMKDTQYF. Written as DNA, the CDR3 is TGTGCCAGCAGCGCGCGAATGAAAGATACGCAGTATTTT.

This sequence joins TRBV19 and TRBJ2-2; 7 bases are a match to TRBD1. V trimming: 7 bases; J trimming: 3 bases; junction bases outside the gene matches: 8. CDR1 is LNHDA, CDR2 SQIVND, per germline (reference sequence). The CDR3 runs 15 residues. CDR3 DNA: TGTGCCAGTATCGAGACAGGGCTATACACCGGGGAGCTGTTTTTT. It is translated as CASIETGLYTGELFF. The full variable domain, in which reference TRBV19 and TRBJ2-2 provide the parts outside the CDR3, is DGGITQSPKYLFRKEGQNVTLSCEQNLNHDAMYWYRQDPGQGLRLIYYSQIVNDFQKGDIAEGYSVSREKKESFPLTVTSAQKNPTAFYLCASIETGLYTGELFFGEGSRLTVL.

The chain has TRBV6-1 and TRBJ1-2, with no clear D. The germline V gene has CDR1 MNHNS and CDR2 SASEGT. This CDR3 has 16 residues. The ends were cut back, 2 bases at V and 6 bases at J, with 19 bases in the middle. In DNA form, the CDR3 reads TGTGCCAGCAGTGAAAGGTTTCCCTCGGGAATGGATGGCTACACCTTC. Encoded protein: CASSERFPSGMDGYTF.

The chain joins TRBV7-9 to TRBJ2-1; 8 nucleotides agree with TRBD1. Per germline, CDR1 SEHNR and CDR2 FQNEAQ (reference sequence). Losses at the gene ends were 5 bases for V and 5 bases for J; bases not matched to a gene: 8. The CDR3 consists of 15 residues. CDR3: CASSVGTGSDNEQFF. CDR3 bases: TGTGCCAGCAGCGTAGGGACAGGCTCAGACAATGAGCAGTTCTTC.

The chain is built from TRBV5-6 and TRBJ2-5; possibly TRBD2 for D (5 bases). The CDR3 consists of 15 residues. V was pared by 1 base and J by 5 bases, with 15 bases between. The germline gives CDR1 SGHDT, CDR2 YYEEEE. The CDR3 nucleotides read TGTGCCAGCAGCTTGAGACGTGATCAGCGGGAGACCCAGTACTTC. Protein product: CASSLRRDQRETQYF.

The chain is built from TRBV29-1 and TRBJ1-3; weak D call: TRBD1 (5 bases). Trimming removed 1 base at V and 0 bases at J, with 7 bases between. Germline CDR1 and CDR2: SQVTM and ANQGSEA. This CDR3 has 14 amino acids. The CDR3 DNA reads as TGCAGCGTTGAAGGACAGAACTCTGGAAACACCATATATTTT. Protein product: CSVEGQNSGNTIYF.

V gene TRBV13 combines with J gene TRBJ1-2; D is perhaps TRBD1 (5 bases). CDR1 is PRHDT, CDR2 FYEKMQ, per germline (reference sequence). The CDR3 consists of 16 residues. V was pared by 2 bases and J by 3 bases, with 16 bases between. CDR3 residues: CASSLKQRIGDYGYTF. The CDR3, as DNA: TGTGCCAGCAGCTTAAAACAACGTATAGGGGACTATGGCTACACCTTC.

This sequence joins TRBV7-9 and TRBJ1-5, with D perhaps TRBD1 (6 bases). CDR1 and CDR2 (germline): SEHNR, FQNEAQ (reference sequence). This CDR3 has 15 residues. The V gene lost 5 bases and the J gene lost 0 bases, with 11 bases spanning the gap. In nucleotides, the CDR3 is TGTGCCAGCAGCGGGGACACGCATAGCAATCAGCCCCAGCATTTT. Its translation is CASSGDTHSNQPQHF.

This CDR3 is CASSIGPQGEQFF. The CDR3 nucleotides read TGTGCCAGTAGTATAGGCCCTCAGGGTGAGCAGTTCTTC. This chain links TRBV19 with TRBJ2-1; tentative D call: TRBD1 (5 bases). The CDR3 length is 13 residues. Trimming took 1 base from V and 9 from J, leaving 10 bases between them. CDR1 is LNHDA, CDR2 SQIVND, per germline (reference sequence).

The gene calls are TRBV27 and TRBJ2-1, with 7 bases lining up with TRBD1. The CDR3 totals 15 residues. V trimming: 5 bases; J trimming: 3 bases; junction bases outside the gene matches: 7. The germline V gene encodes CDR1 MNHEY and CDR2 SMNVEV (reference sequence). CDR3 loop: CASSITGTVYNEQFF. The DNA for the CDR3 is TGTGCCAGCAGTATAACCGGGACAGTCTACAATGAGCAGTTCTTC.

The chain is built from TRBV7-9 and TRBJ2-1; 7 nucleotides align to TRBD2. J was trimmed by 5 bases and V by 4 bases; bases with no gene match: 11. The CDR3 is made up of 16 amino acids. Germline CDR1 reads SEHNR; CDR2 reads FQNEAQ (reference sequence). The CDR3 protein is CASSSVLASENNEQFF. The CDR3 DNA follows: TGTGCCAGCAGCTCCGTACTAGCGTCGGAGAACAATGAGCAGTTCTTC.

V gene TRBV9 combines with J gene TRBJ1-5; tentative D call: TRBD1 (6 bases). CDR3 size: 17 residues. Germline CDR1 reads SGDLS; CDR2 reads YYNGEE. Between the trimmed V and J ends, which lost 4 bases and 0 bases, there was a span of 17 bases. The CDR3 protein is CASSPRGKFDSNQPQHF. The CDR3 DNA reads TGTGCCAGCAGCCCGAGGGGGAAGTTTGATAGCAATCAGCCCCAGCATTTT.

This clone was picked up one time. The chain joins TRBV30 to TRBJ2-7; D is perhaps TRBD2 (6 bases). The V and J ends lost 4 bases and 6 bases respectively, with 13 bases between them. Germline V lookup: CDR1 GTSNPN, CDR2 SVGIG (reference sequence). The CDR3 contains 12 residues. The CDR3 loop is CAWTGGRPEQYF. CDR3 DNA sequence: TGTGCCTGGACCGGGGGACGCCCCGAGCAGTACTTC.

The rearrangement uses TRBV28 and TRBJ2-1; D is uncertain. Trimming pared 3 bases from V and 8 bases from J, leaving 11 bases between. The CDR3 totals 13 residues. Germline CDR1 is MDHEN and CDR2 is SYDVKM. The CDR3: CASSFESRDEQFF. Here the CDR3 DNA reads TGTGCCAGCAGTTTCGAGAGTAGAGATGAGCAGTTCTTC.

In this sample, this clone turned up once. The chain combines TRBV29-1 with TRBJ2-1, with D possibly being TRBD1 (5 bases). Germline V lookup: CDR1 SQVTM, CDR2 ANQGSEA. Deletions cut 3 bases from V and 7 bases from J, with 10 bases between. CDR3 length: 12 amino acids. The CDR3 DNA reads as TGCAGCGTTGATACGGACATGAATGAGCAGTTCTTC. Its translation is CSVDTDMNEQFF.

CDR3 coding DNA: TGTGCCAGCAGCGTCACTAGCGGGACGTCTTCCTACGAGCAGTACTTC. It codes for CASSVTSGTSSYEQYF. J is TRBJ2-7 and V is TRBV7-9; TRBD2 agrees at 10 bases. With V trimmed by 5 bases and J by 1 base, 8 bases remained unmatched. The germline V gene encodes CDR1 SEHNR and CDR2 FQNEAQ (reference sequence). This CDR3 region has 16 residues.